Listed here are 7 T cell receptor beta chains from one sample, sequenced in a study of beta chain features in type 1 diabetes. The study, taken as a whole, reports: Type 1 diabetes patients had TCRB CDR3s that were shorter (moderately but significantly so) in all four CD4+ subsets.

Of the isolated RNA, all was reverse transcribed, and so the sequenced material was expressed TCRB transcripts. Sequenced by immunoSEQ multiplex PCR; TCRdb stores in-frame clones only, minus some. Counted here are some 700,000 clones, around 15% occurring once; the ten biggest clones make up approximately 0.022%. The antigens these receptors bind are not known. What was sequenced was naive CD4+ T cells from blood. These receptors all come from a man aged 18 to 29 with type 1 diabetes.

The chain uses TRBV6-1 and TRBJ2-7; either TRBD1 or TRBD2 may fit D (5 bases each). The length of the CDR3 is 12 residues. The V end was cut by 6 bases, the J end by 10 bases, with 16 bases between. The germline V gene encodes CDR1 MNHNS and CDR2 SASEGT. The DNA for the CDR3 is TGTGCCAGCAGCCTCTCTTCGGGGCTACAGTACTTC. Its protein product is CASSLSSGLQYF.

V and J are TRBV6-6 and TRBJ1-5; 9 positions match TRBD1. The CDR3 length is 16 residues. CDR1 and CDR2 (germline): MNHNY, SVGAGI (reference sequence). V trimming: 2 bases; J trimming: 0 bases; junction bases outside the gene matches: 2. The CDR3 protein is CASSYNRGLSNQPQHF. CDR3 nucleotides: TGTGCCAGCAGTTACAACAGGGGGCTTAGCAATCAGCCCCAGCATTTT.

This clone appeared a few times. This chain uses TRBV11-2 with TRBJ1-2; D is uncertain. V dropped 5 bases and J dropped 6 bases, with 10 bases sitting between them. The CDR3 runs to 12 residues. Looked up from germline, CDR1 is SGHAT and CDR2 is FQNNGV. DNA of the CDR3: TGTGCCAGCAGCACCGGACCCGATGGCTACACCTTC. Translated, it gives CASSTGPDGYTF. The whole variable domain, filled in from reference TRBV11-2 and TRBJ1-2, reads EAGVAQSPRYKIIEKRQSVAFWCNPISGHATLYWYQQILGQGPKLLIQFQNNGVVDDSQLPKDRFSAERLKGVDSTLKIQPAKLEDSAVYLCASSTGPDGYTFGSGTRLTVV.

V gene TRBV25-1 combines with J gene TRBJ1-2; 8 positions agree with TRBD1. CDR1 is MGHDK and CDR2 is SYGVNS in the germline V gene. Trimming cost V 3 bases and J 9 bases; bases outside gene matches: 6. The CDR3 length is 13 residues. Here the CDR3 reads CASSDYRGTSYTF. The CDR3 nucleotides read TGTGCCAGCAGTGATTACAGGGGGACGAGCTACACCTTC.

The V call is TRBV7-9, the J call TRBJ1-2; 7 nucleotides agree with TRBD1. The CDR3 totals 11 residues. Germline CDR1 is SEHNR and CDR2 is FQNEAQ (reference sequence). The V and J ends lost 5 bases and 7 bases, in that order; junction bases with no gene match: 1. This CDR3 reads CASSTGAGYTF. The DNA for the CDR3 is TGTGCCAGCAGCACAGGGGCTGGCTACACCTTC. The full variable domain, its missing parts supplied by reference TRBV7-9 and TRBJ1-2, is DTGVSQNPRHKITKRGQNVTFRCDPISEHNRLYWYRQTLGQGPEFLTYFQNEAQLEKSRLLSDRFSAERPKGSFSTLEIQRTEQGDSAMYLCASSTGAGYTFGSGTRLTVV.

The chain joins TRBV14 to TRBJ2-1, with unresolved D. V lost 1 base and J lost 4, with 5 bases in between. Per the germline V gene, CDR1 is SGHDN and CDR2 is FVKESK. The length of the CDR3 is 13 residues. The CDR3 DNA follows: TGTGCCAGCAGCCAAGCTAGGTACAATGAGCAGTTCTTC. This sequence encodes CASSQARYNEQFF.

This clone was seen a handful of times. The chain couples TRBV7-2 to TRBJ2-7, with TRBD2 matching over 8 bases. The length of the CDR3 is 15 residues. CDR1 SGHTA and CDR2 FQGNSA come from the germline V gene. The J segment lost 0 bases and the V segment lost 2 bases, leaving 3 bases of the junction unmatched. CDR3 amino acids: CASSLIAGSSYEQYF. The CDR3 DNA follows: TGTGCCAGCAGCTTAATAGCGGGGTCCTCCTACGAGCAGTACTTC.